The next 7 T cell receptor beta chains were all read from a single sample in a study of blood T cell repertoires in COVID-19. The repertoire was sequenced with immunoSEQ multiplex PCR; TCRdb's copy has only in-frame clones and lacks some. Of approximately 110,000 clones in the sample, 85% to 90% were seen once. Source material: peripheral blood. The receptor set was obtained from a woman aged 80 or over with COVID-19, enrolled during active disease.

This CDR3 reads CASSQGLERTEAFF. Here the CDR3 DNA reads TGTGCCAGCAGCCAAGGTCTGGAGAGGACTGAAGCTTTCTTT. The V gene is TRBV3-1 (or the pseudogene TRBV3-2), the J gene TRBJ1-1, with D unclear. The germline V and J ends were trimmed by 1 base and 5 bases, with 11 bases remaining between them. This CDR3 has 14 amino acids. In germline, CDR1 is LGHDT, CDR2 YNNKEL (reference sequence).

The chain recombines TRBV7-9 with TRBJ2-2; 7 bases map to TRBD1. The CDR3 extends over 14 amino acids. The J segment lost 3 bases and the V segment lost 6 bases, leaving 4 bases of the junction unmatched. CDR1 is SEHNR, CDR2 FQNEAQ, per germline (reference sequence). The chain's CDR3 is CASRGQLDTGELFF. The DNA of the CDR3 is TGTGCCAGCAGGGGACAGCTCGACACCGGGGAGCTGTTTTTT.

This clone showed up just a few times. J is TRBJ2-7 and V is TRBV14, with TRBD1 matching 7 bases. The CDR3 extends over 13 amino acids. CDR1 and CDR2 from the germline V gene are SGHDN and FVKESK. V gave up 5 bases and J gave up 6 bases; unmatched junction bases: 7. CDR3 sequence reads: CASSEMTGFEQYF. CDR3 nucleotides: TGTGCCAGCAGCGAAATGACAGGGTTCGAGCAGTACTTC.

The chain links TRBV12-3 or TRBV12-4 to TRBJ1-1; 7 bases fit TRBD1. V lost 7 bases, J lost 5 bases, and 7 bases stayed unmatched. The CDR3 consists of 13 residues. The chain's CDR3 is CASNEGARTEAFF. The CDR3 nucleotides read TGTGCCAGCAATGAGGGGGCGCGTACTGAAGCTTTCTTT.

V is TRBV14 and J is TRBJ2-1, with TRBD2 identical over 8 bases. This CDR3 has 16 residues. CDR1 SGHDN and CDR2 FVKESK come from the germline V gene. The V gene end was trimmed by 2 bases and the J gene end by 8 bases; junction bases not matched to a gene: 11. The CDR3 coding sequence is TGTGCCAGCAGCCAACGTTACGGGAGGGCCGTTCATGAGCAGTTCTTC. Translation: CASSQRYGRAVHEQFF.

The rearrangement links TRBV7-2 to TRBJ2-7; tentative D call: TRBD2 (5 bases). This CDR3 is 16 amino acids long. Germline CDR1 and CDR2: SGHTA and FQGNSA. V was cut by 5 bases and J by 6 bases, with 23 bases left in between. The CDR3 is CASSLSFSARQSEQYF. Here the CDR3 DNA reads TGTGCCAGCAGCCTATCATTTAGCGCGCGTCAATCCGAGCAGTACTTC.

The CDR3 DNA reads TGTGCCAGCAGTTTAAAAACAGGGGGCAGGGAAAAACTGTTTTTT. Its protein product is CASSLKTGGREKLFF. The chain recombines TRBV28 with TRBJ1-4; 9 positions match TRBD1. CDR3 length: 15 residues. Germline trimming cut 2 bases from V and 8 bases from J; bases unmatched to any gene: 6. Germline V CDR1 and CDR2: MDHEN, SYDVKM.